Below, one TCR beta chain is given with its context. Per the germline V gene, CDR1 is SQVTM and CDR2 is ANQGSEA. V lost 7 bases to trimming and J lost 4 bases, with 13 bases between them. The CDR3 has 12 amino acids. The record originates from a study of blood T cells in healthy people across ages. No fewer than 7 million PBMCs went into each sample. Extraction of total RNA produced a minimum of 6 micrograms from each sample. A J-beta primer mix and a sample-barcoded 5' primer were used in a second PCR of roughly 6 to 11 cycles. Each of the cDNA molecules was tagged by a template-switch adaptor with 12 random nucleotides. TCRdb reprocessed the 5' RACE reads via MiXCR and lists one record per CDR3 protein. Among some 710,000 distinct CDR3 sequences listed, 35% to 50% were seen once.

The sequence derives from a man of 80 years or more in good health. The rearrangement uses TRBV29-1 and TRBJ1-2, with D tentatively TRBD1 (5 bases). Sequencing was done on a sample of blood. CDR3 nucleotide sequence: TGCAGCGCCCCTGGGGCTTCCTATGGCTACACCTTC. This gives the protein CSAPGASYGYTF.